A single sample is the source of the 15 T cell receptor beta chains below, sequenced in a study of blood T cells in healthy people across ages. PCR was performed a second time for about 7 to 11 cycles using a sample-barcoded 5' primer and a J-beta primer mix. MiXCR was run by TCRdb on the 5' RACE reads, yielding one entry per CDR3 protein. The sample holds hundreds of thousands of distinct CDR3 sequences; about half are singletons and the top ten take approximately 32%. Sequencing was carried out using blood. The receptor source for this set is a woman aged 55 to 70 in good health.

This clonotype has a handful of counts. CDR3 sequence (DNA): TGCAGTGCTTACACAGGGACAGGGGTCGGCTACACCTTC. Protein sequence: CSAYTGTGVGYTF. This chain connects TRBV20-1 to TRBJ1-2; 10 nucleotides match TRBD1. Germline V gives CDR1 DFQATT, CDR2 SNEGSKA (reference sequence). The CDR3 totals 13 residues. V trimming: 5 bases; J trimming: 8 bases; junction bases outside the gene matches: 8.

This chain joins TRBV29-1 and TRBJ2-1; 8 bases match TRBD2. The CDR3 consists of 14 residues. V was clipped by 6 bases and J by 3 bases; unmatched bases: 7. Germline assignment: CDR1 SQVTM and CDR2 ANQGSEA. CDR3: CSVTAGGLYNEQFF. The CDR3 DNA reads TGCAGCGTCACGGCGGGAGGCCTCTACAATGAGCAGTTCTTC.

The sample holds a few counts of this clonotype. This chain links TRBV20-1 with TRBJ2-5; 7 bases map to TRBD1. V was clipped by 7 bases and J by 6 bases; unmatched bases: 8. Germline CDR1 reads DFQATT; CDR2 reads SNEGSKA (reference sequence). This CDR3 contains 12 residues. The CDR3 loop is CSVLDRAKTQYF. The CDR3 DNA reads TGCAGTGTTCTCGACAGGGCAAAGACCCAGTACTTC.

The CDR3 reads CASRRDRGTGELFF. CDR3 DNA sequence: TGTGCCAGCAGGCGGGACCGCGGCACCGGGGAGCTGTTTTTT. This chain links TRBV12-3 or TRBV12-4 with TRBJ2-2; D is perhaps TRBD2 (6 bases). The CDR3 sequence is 14 residues long. V was cut by 6 bases and J by 4 bases, with 12 bases left in between.

The V gene is TRBV10-3, the J gene TRBJ2-3, with no clear D. The length of the CDR3 is 12 residues. CDR1 is ENHRY, CDR2 SYGVKD, per germline. V lost 0 bases and J lost 7, with 5 bases in between. CDR3 in amino acids: CAISESSYTQYF. In DNA form, the CDR3 reads TGTGCCATCAGTGAGTCCTCATATACGCAGTATTTT.

The V and J genes are TRBV20-1 and TRBJ2-3, with D uncertain. The CDR3 spans 13 residues. The V and J ends lost 0 bases and 4 bases respectively, with 8 bases between them. CDR1 is DFQATT and CDR2 is SNEGSKA in the germline V gene (reference sequence). The CDR3 sequence is CSARDGYPDTQYF. DNA of the CDR3: TGCAGTGCTAGAGATGGCTACCCAGATACGCAGTATTTT.

This clonotype was detected only a few times. The rearrangement joins TRBV6-1 to TRBJ2-7, with D perhaps TRBD1 or TRBD2 (5 bases each). CDR3 length equals 13 residues. Germline CDR1 reads MNHNS; CDR2 reads SASEGT. Trimming stripped 8 bases from V and 2 bases from J, with 13 bases between. As DNA, the CDR3 is TGTGCCAGCGGGAGAGGGGAGCCCTACGAGCAGTACTTC. Its translation is CASGRGEPYEQYF.

This chain uses TRBV7-2 with TRBJ2-7; 8 bases are shared with TRBD2. V trimming: 5 bases; J trimming: 6 bases; junction bases outside the gene matches: 9. CDR3 size: 14 residues. Germline V lookup: CDR1 SGHTA, CDR2 FQGNSA. In nucleotides, the CDR3 is TGTGCCAGCAGCCATAGCGGGAACCCCTCCGAGCAGTACTTC. Protein sequence: CASSHSGNPSEQYF.

The V and J genes are TRBV7-2 and TRBJ1-2; D unresolved. The V end lost 5 bases, the J end lost 4 bases, and 11 bases lay between the germline ends. CDR3 size: 13 residues. The germline V gene encodes CDR1 SGHTA and CDR2 FQGNSA. CDR3 coding DNA: TGTGCCAGCAGCCACGGACGTTCCTATGGCTACACCTTC. Its protein is CASSHGRSYGYTF.

This clonotype was seen at least ten times. The chain has TRBV12-3 or TRBV12-4 and TRBJ2-7, with unresolved D. V lost 4 bases and J lost 0, with 7 bases in between. There are 13 residues in the CDR3. The CDR3 region has the DNA TGTGCCAGCAGTTCGTACAGCTCCTACGAGCAGTACTTC. As protein: CASSSYSSYEQYF.

The gene calls are TRBV7-3 and TRBJ1-3; 8 nucleotides match TRBD1. CDR3 length equals 18 residues. Germline V gene sequence: CDR1 SGHTA, CDR2 FQGTGA. The trim removed 5 bases at V and 1 base at J, leaving 13 bases unmatched. CDR3 sequence reads: CASSATGQGIESGNTIYF. The CDR3 coding sequence is TGTGCCAGCAGCGCTACAGGACAGGGAATAGAATCTGGAAACACCATATATTTT.

As concerns this clonotype: One end of the junction is discordant with germline, which a read error may explain. This chain connects TRBV20-1 to TRBJ2-1; 8 bases agree with TRBD2. Germline V gene lookup returns CDR1 DFQATT and CDR2 SNEGSKA (reference sequence). The CDR3 has 14 amino acids. For the CDR3, the DNA is TGCAGTCCTAGGGAAGCGGGAGTCGGCAGTGAGCAGTTCTTC. Translated, it gives CSPREAGVGSEQFF.

The chain links TRBV7-3 to TRBJ2-2; weak D call: TRBD2 (5 bases). The V gene's germline CDR1 is SGHTA and CDR2 FQGTGA. Trimming cost V 4 bases and J 7 bases, with 13 bases left between them. The CDR3 length is 14 residues. The CDR3 DNA follows: TGTGCCAGCAGCTCAACTAGTGTTGGCGGGGAGCTGTTTTTT. Its protein product is CASSSTSVGGELFF.

V is TRBV10-3 and J is TRBJ2-7; TRBD2 agrees at 7 bases. Germline V gene lookup returns CDR1 ENHRY and CDR2 SYGVKD. This CDR3 is 16 amino acids long. J gave up 7 bases and V 4 bases, and 16 bases lay outside the gene matches. CDR3 nucleotides: TGTGCCATCAGTGCTACGGGTAGCGGGTACTACAATGAGCAGTACTTC. As protein: CAISATGSGYYNEQYF.

This chain joins TRBV29-1 and TRBJ2-1; D is ambiguous. Germline V gene data show CDR1 as SQVTM and CDR2 as ANQGSEA. V lost 1 base to trimming and J lost 10 bases, with 8 bases between them. The CDR3 length is 11 residues. Here the CDR3 reads CSVEVHYEQFF. CDR3 sequence (DNA): TGCAGCGTTGAAGTTCACTACGAGCAGTTCTTC.